The 25 T cell receptor beta chains listed next were all sequenced from one sample in a study of T cells after posttransplantation cyclophosphamide. Generated by immunoSEQ multiplex PCR, the TCRdb table keeps only in-frame clones and is missing some. There are approximately 3,000 clones in the sample, none observed a single time. Busulfan-fludarabine conditioning, marrow transplant, and cyclophosphamide on days +3 and +4 were administered. Source: PBMCs, taken after allogeneic stem cell transplant with posttransplant cyclophosphamide. These receptors came from a female patient in her 60s who received an allogeneic stem cell transplant from a related donor and was CMV-positive. Among the T cells, some may be from the graft donor.

This clone has more than one count but fewer than ten. The CDR3 protein is CASSAGGGDTQPQHF. The CDR3 nucleotides are TGCGCCAGCAGCGCGGGCGGGGGGGATACTCAGCCCCAGCATTTT. J is TRBJ1-5 and V is TRBV5-1, with D perhaps matching TRBD1 (5 bases). This CDR3 spans 15 amino acids. The germline V and J ends were trimmed by 4 bases and 6 bases, with 17 bases remaining between them. CDR1 is SGHRS and CDR2 is YFSETQ in the germline V gene.

This clone is medium-sized by share. The chain carries TRBV2 and TRBJ2-5; tentative D call: TRBD2 (6 bases). With 2 bases removed from V and 4 bases from J, the gap between germline ends came to 14 bases. Germline V gene data show CDR1 as SNHLY and CDR2 as FYNNEI. The CDR3 totals 15 residues. The CDR3 DNA reads as TGTGCCAGCAGTGAAAGCCCAGGGCGGGGAGAGACCCAGTACTTC. Translated, it gives CASSESPGRGETQYF.

This clone was observed at least ten times. The CDR3 nucleotides read TGTGCCACCAGTGATGTCCAGCGGGGGCAGCAGTTCTTC. Residues: CATSDVQRGQQFF. The genes are TRBV24-1 and TRBJ2-1; TRBD2 agrees at 8 bases. The V and J ends lost 3 bases and 11 bases, in that order; junction bases with no gene match: 5. Looked up from germline, CDR1 is KGHDR and CDR2 is SFDVKD. This CDR3 has 13 residues.

The rearrangement joins TRBV6-2 or TRBV6-3 to TRBJ2-3; TRBD2 matches 8 bases. Trimming cost V 4 bases and J 6 bases; bases outside gene matches: 12. This CDR3 comprises 16 residues. Germline V CDR1 and CDR2: MNHEY, SVGEGT. DNA for the CDR3: TGTGCCAGCAGTTTAATTAACGGGGGGGCCGCGGATACGCAGTATTTT. It codes for CASSLINGGAADTQYF.

This clone was seen at least ten times. The chain links TRBV7-2 to TRBJ1-1; D is unclear. The germline V gene has CDR1 SGHTA and CDR2 FQGNSA. This CDR3 spans 14 amino acids. V was pared by 1 base and J by 3 bases, with 9 bases between. The DNA of the CDR3 is TGTGCCAGCAGCTTAGAGGGTGGGTACACTGAAGCTTTCTTT. It yields the protein CASSLEGGYTEAFF.

This clone occurred many times. Here the CDR3 reads CASSDRGRWTEAFF. The CDR3 DNA reads as TGTGCCAGCAGCGACAGGGGGCGCTGGACTGAAGCTTTCTTT. The chain combines TRBV7-8 with TRBJ1-1; 10 nucleotides align to TRBD1. From germline, CDR1 is SGHVS and CDR2 FQNEAQ. The J segment lost 5 bases and the V segment lost 5 bases, leaving 5 bases of the junction unmatched. The CDR3 has 14 residues.

This clone was seen many times. This chain joins TRBV12-3 or TRBV12-4 and TRBJ1-6; 9 bases map to TRBD1. V shed 4 bases, J shed 8 bases, and the junction held 6 bases outside the gene matches. The CDR3 is 15 residues long. The CDR3 loop reads CASSSGQGLYSPLHF. In nucleotides, the CDR3 is TGTGCCAGCAGTTCGGGACAGGGCCTGTATTCACCCCTCCACTTT.

This clone has only a few counts. One end of the junction fails to match germline, which may point to a read error. This rearrangement joins TRBV12-3 or TRBV12-4 to TRBJ1-1; 9 bases map to TRBD1. The CDR3 spans 14 residues. The CDR3 spells CATGTGSSNTEDFF. The CDR3 region has the DNA TGTGCCACCGGGACAGGGTCGTCGAACACTGAAGATTTCTTT.

This clone was found many times. This chain uses TRBV14 with TRBJ2-2; unclear D gene. This CDR3 has 13 amino acids. Germline V CDR1 and CDR2: SGHDN, FVKESK. V lost 5 bases and J lost 6, with 10 bases in between. The CDR3 reads CASSAVMAGELFF. The CDR3 DNA is TGTGCCAGCAGCGCAGTTATGGCCGGGGAGCTGTTTTTT.

Only a few counts were recorded for this clone. The genes are TRBV7-9 and TRBJ1-4, with D perhaps matching TRBD1 (5 bases). Trimming shortened V by 3 bases and J by 0 bases, and 8 bases separated the two germline ends. The CDR3 has 15 amino acids. Germline lookup yields CDR1 SEHNR and CDR2 FQNEAQ (reference sequence). DNA for the CDR3: TGTGCCAGCAGCTTGGGACTTACAACTAATGAAAAACTGTTTTTT. As protein: CASSLGLTTNEKLFF.

This clone ranks as medium-sized. The chain is built from TRBV4-3 and TRBJ1-1, with 7 bases identical to TRBD1. CDR1 is LGHNA, CDR2 YSLEER, per germline. V lost 0 bases, J lost 10 bases, and 5 bases stayed unmatched. This CDR3 spans 13 amino acids. This CDR3 reads CASSQDWRQGAFF. CDR3 sequence (DNA): TGCGCCAGCAGCCAAGATTGGAGACAGGGAGCTTTCTTT.

This clone has ten or more counts. The chain joins TRBV11-2 to TRBJ1-1; the D is unclear. V was cut by 2 bases and J by 5 bases, with 6 bases left in between. CDR1 SGHAT and CDR2 FQNNGV come from the germline V gene. This CDR3 has 12 residues. The chain's CDR3 is CASSLLATEAFF. The CDR3 DNA reads as TGTGCCAGCAGCTTATTGGCAACTGAAGCTTTCTTT. The entire variable domain, with the rest obtained from reference TRBV11-2 and TRBJ1-1, is as follows: EAGVAQSPRYKIIEKRQSVAFWCNPISGHATLYWYQQILGQGPKLLIQFQNNGVVDDSQLPKDRFSAERLKGVDSTLKIQPAKLEDSAVYLCASSLLATEAFFGQGTRLTVV.

This clone has ten or more counts. CDR3 DNA sequence: TGTGCCAGCAGTTTATTCCCGGGACAGGGGTTCTATGGCTACACCTTC. Translated, it gives CASSLFPGQGFYGYTF. V is TRBV28 and J is TRBJ1-2, with 10 nucleotides matching TRBD1. The CDR3 is 16 amino acids. CDR1 and CDR2 (germline): MDHEN, SYDVKM. With 1 base clipped from V and 4 bases from J, the junction kept 6 bases outside the gene matches.

This clone was recorded many times. The rearrangement joins TRBV2 to TRBJ2-7; TRBD2 aligns across 10 bases. V gave up 3 bases and J gave up 3 bases; unmatched junction bases: 5. CDR3 length equals 15 residues. Germline values: CDR1 SNHLY, CDR2 FYNNEI. For the CDR3, the DNA is TGTGCCAGCAGTGATTTGACTAGCGGGTTCTACGAGCAGTACTTC. It yields the protein CASSDLTSGFYEQYF.

Many counts were recorded for this clone. V is TRBV6-2 or TRBV6-3 and J is TRBJ1-5, with TRBD1 as a possible D gene (6 bases). Per germline, CDR1 MNHEY and CDR2 SVGEGT. CDR3 size: 13 residues. V was clipped by 2 bases and J by 6 bases, with 8 bases between them. CDR3 in amino acids: CASSYGGVQPQHF. The CDR3 DNA reads as TGTGCCAGCAGTTACGGGGGCGTTCAGCCCCAGCATTTT.

This clone was counted at least ten times. V gene TRBV18 combines with J gene TRBJ2-5, with 8 bases matching TRBD2. CDR3 length: 15 residues. The germline V gene has CDR1 KGHSH and CDR2 LQKENI. V lost 2 bases to trimming and J lost 4 bases; unmatched junction nucleotides: 6. The CDR3 sequence: CASSPTAGVRETQYF. In DNA, the CDR3 is TGTGCCAGCTCACCAACAGCGGGAGTAAGAGAGACCCAGTACTTC.

Many counts were recorded for this clone. V gene TRBV7-3 combines with J gene TRBJ2-3, with 9 bases fitting TRBD2. Germline V gene lookup returns CDR1 SGHTA and CDR2 FQGTGA. The CDR3 contains 17 residues. V gave up 1 base and J gave up 6 bases; unmatched junction bases: 11. The CDR3 region is CASSLSSRRGGLDTQYF. The CDR3 nucleotides read TGTGCCAGCAGCTTAAGTTCACGGCGGGGGGGCCTGGATACGCAGTATTTT.

This clone was observed at least ten times. This rearrangement joins TRBV7-2 to TRBJ2-7; D not resolved. The V gene lost 5 bases and the J gene lost 2 bases, with 13 bases spanning the gap. CDR3 length equals 14 residues. Germline CDR1 is SGHTA and CDR2 is FQGNSA. The CDR3 coding sequence is TGTGCCAGCAGCCCCGCGGCCAATGCCTACGAGCAGTACTTC. Its protein is CASSPAANAYEQYF. Complete variable domain (other parts from reference TRBV7-2 and TRBJ2-7): GAGVSQSPSNKVTEKGKDVELRCDPISGHTALYWYRQSLGQGLEFLIYFQGNSAPDKSGLPSDRFSAERTGGSVSTLTIQRTQQEDSAVYLCASSPAANAYEQYFGPGTRLTVT.

This clone was seen repeatedly, ten times or more. The chain carries TRBV5-6 and TRBJ1-6; the D gene is possibly TRBD1 (6 bases). This CDR3 has 14 amino acids. Germline V lookup: CDR1 SGHDT, CDR2 YYEEEE. Trimming pared 0 bases from V and 9 bases from J, leaving 10 bases between. Here the CDR3 reads CASSLVDSLSPLHF. In DNA, the CDR3 is TGTGCCAGCAGCTTGGTGGACAGCCTTTCACCCCTCCACTTT.

The sample holds many counts of this clone. This rearrangement joins TRBV19 to TRBJ1-5; D not certain. The V end lost 4 bases, the J end lost 4 bases, and 11 bases lay between the germline ends. The CDR3 is made up of 14 amino acids. CDR1 and CDR2 (germline): LNHDA, SQIVND (reference sequence). The CDR3 spells CASSTSDGNQPQHF. DNA for the CDR3: TGTGCCAGTAGTACCTCAGACGGGAATCAGCCCCAGCATTTT.

This clone was detected many times. V gene TRBV6-6 combines with J gene TRBJ1-2, with TRBD1 identical over 11 bases. The CDR3 is 13 residues long. Germline CDR1 MNHNY, CDR2 SVGAGI (reference sequence). Trimming removed 7 bases from V and 7 bases from J; junction bases left unmatched: 5. The CDR3 sequence is CASTPGQGGGYTF. The CDR3 DNA reads as TGTGCCAGCACCCCGGGACAGGGGGGTGGCTACACCTTC.

This clone was seen at least ten times. The genes are TRBV6-2 or TRBV6-3 and TRBJ2-1; perhaps TRBD1 as D (6 bases). The ends were cut back, 2 bases at V and 7 bases at J, with 12 bases in the middle. CDR1 MNHEY and CDR2 SVGEGT come from the germline V gene. CDR3 length: 14 amino acids. This CDR3 reads CASSYHREDNEQFF. The CDR3, as DNA: TGTGCCAGCAGTTACCACAGGGAAGATAATGAGCAGTTCTTC.

This clone occurred many times. The rearrangement uses TRBV4-3 and TRBJ2-3; D may be TRBD1 (7 bases). Trimming removed 0 bases at V and 5 bases at J, with 18 bases between. The CDR3 has 17 residues. Germline V gene lookup returns CDR1 LGHNA and CDR2 YSLEER. The DNA of the CDR3 is TGCGCCAGCAGCCAAGACACCGGGACAGAGGGGGGAGATACGCAGTATTTT. Its translation is CASSQDTGTEGGDTQYF.

The sample holds many counts of this clone. This chain connects TRBV4-3 to TRBJ2-2; TRBD1 matches 8 bases. Germline loops: CDR1 LGHNA, CDR2 YSLEER. Trimming took 4 bases from V and 4 from J; bases not matched to a gene: 5. The CDR3 sequence is 15 residues long. The CDR3: CASSLVGQGTGELFF. The DNA for the CDR3 is TGCGCCAGCAGCCTAGTTGGACAGGGCACCGGGGAGCTGTTTTTT.

Many counts were recorded for this clone. The gene calls are TRBV11-2 and TRBJ2-3, with 8 bases identical to TRBD1. CDR1 is SGHAT, CDR2 FQNNGV, per germline. V shed 2 bases, J shed 2 bases, and the junction held 9 bases outside the gene matches. The CDR3 has 17 amino acids. CDR3 protein: CASSLFGAGGNTDTQYF. The CDR3 DNA reads as TGTGCCAGCAGCTTATTTGGGGCAGGGGGCAACACAGATACGCAGTATTTT.